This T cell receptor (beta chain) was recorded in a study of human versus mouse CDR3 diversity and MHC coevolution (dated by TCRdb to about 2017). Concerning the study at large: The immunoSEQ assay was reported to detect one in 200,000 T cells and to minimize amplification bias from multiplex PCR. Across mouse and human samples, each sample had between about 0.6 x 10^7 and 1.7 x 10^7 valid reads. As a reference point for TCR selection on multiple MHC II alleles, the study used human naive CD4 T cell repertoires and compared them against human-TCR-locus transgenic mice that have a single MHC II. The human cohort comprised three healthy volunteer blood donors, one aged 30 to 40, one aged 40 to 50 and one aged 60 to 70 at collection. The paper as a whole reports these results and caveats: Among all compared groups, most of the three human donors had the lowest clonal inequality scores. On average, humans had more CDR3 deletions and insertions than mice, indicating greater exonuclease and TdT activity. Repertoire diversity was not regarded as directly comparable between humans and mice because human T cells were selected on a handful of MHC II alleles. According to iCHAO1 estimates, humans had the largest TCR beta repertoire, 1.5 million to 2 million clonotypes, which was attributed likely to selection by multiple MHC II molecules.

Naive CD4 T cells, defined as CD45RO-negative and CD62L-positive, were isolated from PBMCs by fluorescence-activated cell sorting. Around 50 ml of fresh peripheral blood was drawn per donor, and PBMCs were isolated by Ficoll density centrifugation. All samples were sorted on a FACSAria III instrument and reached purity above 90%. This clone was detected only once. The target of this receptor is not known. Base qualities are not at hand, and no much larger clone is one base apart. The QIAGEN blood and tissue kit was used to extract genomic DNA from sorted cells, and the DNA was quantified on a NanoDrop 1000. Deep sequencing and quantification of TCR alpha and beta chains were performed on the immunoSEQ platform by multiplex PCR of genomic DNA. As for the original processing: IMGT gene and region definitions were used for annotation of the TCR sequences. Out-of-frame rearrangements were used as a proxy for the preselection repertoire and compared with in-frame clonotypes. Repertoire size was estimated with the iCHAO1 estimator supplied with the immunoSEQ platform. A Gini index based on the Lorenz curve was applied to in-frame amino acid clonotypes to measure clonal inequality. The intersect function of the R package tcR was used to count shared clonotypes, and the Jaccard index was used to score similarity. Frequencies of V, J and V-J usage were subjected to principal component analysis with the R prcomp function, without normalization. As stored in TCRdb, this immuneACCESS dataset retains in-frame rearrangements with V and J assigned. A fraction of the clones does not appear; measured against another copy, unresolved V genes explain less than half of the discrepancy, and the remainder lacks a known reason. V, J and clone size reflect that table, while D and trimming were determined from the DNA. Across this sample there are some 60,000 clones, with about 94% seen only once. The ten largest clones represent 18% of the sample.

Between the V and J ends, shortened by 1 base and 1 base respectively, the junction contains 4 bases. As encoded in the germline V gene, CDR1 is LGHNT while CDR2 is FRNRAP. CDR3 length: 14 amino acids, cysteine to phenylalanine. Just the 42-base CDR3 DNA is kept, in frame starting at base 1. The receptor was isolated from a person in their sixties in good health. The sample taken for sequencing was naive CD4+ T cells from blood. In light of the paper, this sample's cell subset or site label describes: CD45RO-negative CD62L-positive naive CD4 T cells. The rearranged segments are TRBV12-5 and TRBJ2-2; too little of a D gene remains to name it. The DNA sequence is TGTGCTAGTGGTTTGGGTCAGAACACCGGGGAGCTGTTTTTT. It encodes CASGLGQNTGELFF.